This TCR beta chain was identified during a study of beta chain features in type 1 diabetes. Remarks on this clone: Its specificity is not known.

Expressed TCRB transcripts were sequenced after all isolated RNA was converted to cDNA. Produced via immunoSEQ multiplex PCR; TCRdb's table is partial and in-frame only. Found here are some 660,000 clones, around an eighth of them singletons; the top ten hold around 0.04%. General study points: Among patients with Type 1 diabetes, TCRB CDR3s were moderately but significantly shorter in every one of the four CD4+ subsets.

Germline CDR1 and CDR2: ENHRY and SYGVKD. The CDR3 contains 12 residues. V gave up 7 bases and J gave up 3 bases, with 6 bases separating them. Source material: naive CD4+ T cells from blood. V is TRBV10-3 and J is TRBJ2-2, with D unclear. The sequence came from a man between 18 and 29 years old with type 1 diabetes. CDR3 region: CAITTDTGELFF. The CDR3 DNA follows: TGTGCCATCACGACGGACACCGGGGAGCTGTTTTTT.